Presented here are 19 T cell receptor beta chains from one specimen sequenced in a study of control samples from healthy donors and cancer patients. Using immunoSEQ multiplex PCR, the repertoire was profiled, and TCRdb retains in-frame clones only, with some absent. In the table there are approximately 150,000 clones, 85% to 90% of which are singletons. Sequencing was carried out using blood. The receptors were sampled from a man aged 18 to 30 in good health.

The chain is built from TRBV5-1 and TRBJ2-7; D is unresolved. CDR1 is SGHRS, CDR2 YFSETQ, per germline. The V end lost 2 bases, the J end lost 7 bases, and 22 bases lay between the germline ends. This CDR3 region has 16 residues. The CDR3, as DNA: TGCGCCAGCAGCTTCGGAGATGCGTCGATGGTGGGTGAGCAGTACTTC. The encoded protein is CASSFGDASMVGEQYF. The whole variable domain, filled in from reference TRBV5-1 and TRBJ2-7, reads KAGVTQTPRYLIKTRGQQVTLSCSPISGHRSVSWYQQTPGQGLQFLFEYFSETQRNKGNFPGRFSGRQFSNSRSEMNVSTLELGDSALYLCASSFGDASMVGEQYFGPGTRLTVT.

This clone was observed once. V usage is TRBV9 and J usage is TRBJ1-2, with D unclear. Germline loops: CDR1 SGDLS, CDR2 YYNGEE. The CDR3 length is 12 residues. V lost 0 bases and J 3 bases, leaving 3 bases between the germline ends. In DNA form, the CDR3 reads TGTGCCAGCAGCGTAGGCGACTATGGCTACACCTTC. This translates into CASSVGDYGYTF. Supplemented by reference TRBV9 and TRBJ1-2, the full variable domain reads DSGVTQTPKHLITATGQRVTLRCSPRSGDLSVYWYQQSLDQGLQFLIQYYNGEERAKGNILERFSAQQFPDLHSELNLSSLELGDSALYFCASSVGDYGYTFGSGTRLTVV.

The chain carries TRBV5-4 and TRBJ2-2, with 8 bases aligning to TRBD2. The CDR3 is 17 residues long. The germline V gene encodes CDR1 SGHNT and CDR2 YYREEE (reference sequence). V gave up 4 bases and J gave up 0 bases; unmatched junction bases: 8. CDR3 amino acids: CASSRKRGGSNTGELFF. CDR3 sequence (DNA): TGTGCCAGCAGCCGCAAACGGGGGGGCTCGAACACCGGGGAGCTGTTTTTT.

V is TRBV7-6 and J is TRBJ2-2; 9 positions match TRBD1. Germline V gene lookup returns CDR1 SGHVS and CDR2 FNYEAQ. The CDR3 has 16 residues. V shed 2 bases, J shed 3 bases, and the junction held 4 bases outside the gene matches. CDR3 coding DNA: TGTGCCAGCAGCTTAACAGGGGGCGAGTACACCGGGGAGCTGTTTTTT. As protein: CASSLTGGEYTGELFF.

This chain joins TRBV5-4 and TRBJ2-7; the match to TRBD1 covers 9 bases. The CDR3 sequence is 14 residues long. The J segment lost 4 bases and the V segment lost 2 bases, leaving 4 bases of the junction unmatched. Germline V gives CDR1 SGHNT, CDR2 YYREEE (reference sequence). The CDR3 nucleotides are TGTGCCAGCAGCTTCGGGACAGGGTCTTACGAGCAGTACTTC. It specifies CASSFGTGSYEQYF.

The chain joins TRBV4-1 to TRBJ2-3; 7 nucleotides agree with TRBD2. The CDR3 is 14 amino acids. The V gene end was trimmed by 2 bases and the J gene end by 4 bases; junction bases not matched to a gene: 3. The V gene's germline CDR1 is MGHRA and CDR2 YSYEKL. CDR3 in amino acids: CASSQQRGPDTQYF. The CDR3 nucleotides are TGCGCCAGCAGCCAACAGCGGGGCCCAGATACGCAGTATTTT.

The chain couples TRBV7-8 to TRBJ2-5; 8 nucleotides agree with TRBD2. The V and J ends lost 5 bases and 4 bases, in that order; junction bases with no gene match: 6. The CDR3 sequence is 14 residues long. CDR1 and CDR2 from the germline V gene are SGHVS and FQNEAQ. The CDR3 spells CASSPGTRGETQYF. The CDR3 bases are TGTGCCAGCAGCCCTGGGACTAGAGGAGAGACCCAGTACTTC.

V gene TRBV6-5 combines with J gene TRBJ2-1; 7 bases line up with TRBD1. V shed 1 base, J shed 1 base, and the junction held 1 base outside the gene matches. The CDR3 spans 15 residues. Per germline, CDR1 MNHEY and CDR2 SVGAGI. For the CDR3, the DNA is TGTGCCAGCAGTTACTGGGACAGATCCTACAATGAGCAGTTCTTC. Protein sequence: CASSYWDRSYNEQFF.

Ten or more counts support this clone. Here the CDR3 DNA reads TGTGCCTGGAGCCGGATGGGACAGGGGAACACTGAAGCTTTCTTT. Translated: CAWSRMGQGNTEAFF. V is TRBV30 and J is TRBJ1-1; TRBD1 agrees at 9 bases. J lost 1 base, V lost 3 bases, and 6 bases had no gene match. The CDR3 is made up of 15 amino acids. Germline V gene lookup returns CDR1 GTSNPN and CDR2 SVGIG (reference sequence). Full variable domain (rest looked up from reference TRBV30 and TRBJ1-1): SQTIHQWPATLVQPVGSPLSLECTVEGTSNPNLYWYRQAAGRGLQLLFYSVGIGQISSEVPQNLSASRPQDRQFILSSKKLLLSDSGFYLCAWSRMGQGNTEAFFGQGTRLTVV.

The chain joins TRBV3-1 (or the pseudogene TRBV3-2) to TRBJ2-1; TRBD2 matches at 8 bases. In germline, CDR1 is LGHDT, CDR2 YNNKEL (reference sequence). The CDR3 contains 15 residues. V gave up 2 bases and J gave up 1 base; unmatched junction bases: 1. The chain's CDR3 is CASSQRGGSYNEQFF. In DNA, the CDR3 is TGTGCCAGCAGCCAACGGGGGGGGTCCTACAATGAGCAGTTCTTC.

The V and J genes are TRBV7-8 and TRBJ1-4; D is undetermined. The CDR3 sequence is 14 residues long. CDR1 and CDR2 from the germline V gene are SGHVS and FQNEAQ. V was shortened by 6 bases and J by 3 bases, with 11 bases between the two germline ends. The CDR3 nucleotides read TGTGCCAGCAGTAAACGACCCCCTAATGAAAAACTGTTTTTT. As protein: CASSKRPPNEKLFF. The full variable domain, completed using reference TRBV7-8 and TRBJ1-4, is GAGVSQSPRYKVAKRGQDVALRCDPISGHVSLFWYQQALGQGPEFLTYFQNEAQLDKSGLPSDRFFAERPEGSVSTLKIQRTQQEDSAVYLCASSKRPPNEKLFFGSGTQLSVL.

The chain recombines TRBV7-2 with TRBJ1-1; D is uncertain. Trimming shortened V by 6 bases and J by 3 bases, and 8 bases separated the two germline ends. Germline V CDR1 and CDR2: SGHTA, FQGNSA. This CDR3 is built from 12 residues. In DNA form, the CDR3 reads TGTGCCAGCAGTCCAGGATACACTGAAGCTTTCTTT. The encoded protein is CASSPGYTEAFF.

This clone occurred once. The rearrangement uses TRBV6-5 and TRBJ2-7, with D unresolved. V was pared by 2 bases and J by 6 bases, with 11 bases between. Germline assignment: CDR1 MNHEY and CDR2 SVGAGI. The CDR3 covers 13 residues. The CDR3 is CASSYKVSGEQYF. CDR3 in DNA: TGTGCCAGCAGTTACAAGGTGTCCGGCGAGCAGTACTTC.

This clone was seen once. The genes are TRBV6-5 and TRBJ1-6; 8 bases align to TRBD1. Trimming took 5 bases from V and 4 from J; bases not matched to a gene: 4. The V gene's germline CDR1 is MNHEY and CDR2 SVGAGI. This CDR3 region has 15 residues. The CDR3 DNA sequence: TGTGCCAGCAGTACCCGGACAGGGTATAATTCACCCCTCCACTTT. Translating it yields CASSTRTGYNSPLHF.

This chain links TRBV10-3 with TRBJ1-3; D unresolved. The CDR3 runs to 13 residues. V was shortened by 0 bases and J by 4 bases, with 4 bases between the two germline ends. Germline CDR1 ENHRY, CDR2 SYGVKD. CDR3 sequence reads: CAISESSGNTIYF. Here the CDR3 DNA reads TGTGCCATCAGTGAGTCTTCCGGAAACACCATATATTTT.

A remark on this clone: Within the sample, other DNA sequences also encode this same CDR3. The V gene is TRBV4-2, the J gene TRBJ1-2; D gene uncertain. Germline V gene data show CDR1 as LGHNA and CDR2 as YNFKEQ. V was cut by 1 base and J by 2 bases, with 8 bases left in between. The CDR3 is made up of 14 amino acids. Written as DNA, the CDR3 is TGTGCCAGCAGCCAAGGTCCACTCAACTATGGCTACACCTTC. Translation gives CASSQGPLNYGYTF.

The CDR3 DNA sequence: TGTGCCAGCAGCCAAGAACCAGGGAGAATGGCCGGGGAGCTGTTTTTT. Translation gives CASSQEPGRMAGELFF. The chain has TRBV3-1 (or the pseudogene TRBV3-2) and TRBJ2-2; D tentatively fits TRBD1 or TRBD2 (5 bases each). The CDR3 loop spans 16 amino acids. Germline V gene sequence: CDR1 LGHDT, CDR2 YNNKEL (reference sequence). Trimming removed 0 bases from V and 6 bases from J, with 14 bases in between.

The chain recombines TRBV5-5 with TRBJ1-1; 9 bases are shared with TRBD1. This CDR3 is built from 15 residues. V gave up 4 bases and J gave up 4 bases; unmatched junction bases: 8. Germline V gene lookup returns CDR1 SGHKS and CDR2 YYEKEE (reference sequence). The CDR3: CASSLYRGRVTEAFF. Written as DNA, the CDR3 is TGTGCCAGCAGCCTATACAGGGGGCGCGTCACTGAAGCTTTCTTT. The whole variable domain, filled in from reference TRBV5-5 and TRBJ1-1, reads DAGVTQSPTHLIKTRGQQVTLRCSPISGHKSVSWYQQVLGQGPQFIFQYYEKEERGRGNFPDRFSARQFPNYSSELNVNALLLGDSALYLCASSLYRGRVTEAFFGQGTRLTVV.

Note on this clone: Distinct nucleotide sequences in the sample also encode this CDR3. The rearrangement links TRBV30 to TRBJ1-1; D not certain. Trimming took off 0 bases at V and 5 bases at J, with 7 bases between the two ends. The CDR3 runs 12 residues. Germline CDR1 GTSNPN, CDR2 SVGIG (reference sequence). In nucleotides, the CDR3 is TGTGCCTGGAGTGTTTCGGGGACTGAAGCTTTCTTT. This translates into CAWSVSGTEAFF. The full variable domain, in which reference TRBV30 and TRBJ1-1 provide the parts outside the CDR3, is SQTIHQWPATLVQPVGSPLSLECTVEGTSNPNLYWYRQAAGRGLQLLFYSVGIGQISSEVPQNLSASRPQDRQFILSSKKLLLSDSGFYLCAWSVSGTEAFFGQGTRLTVV.